This T cell receptor beta chain was captured in a study of cytomegalovirus exposure and HLA in healthy donors. Study details: Roughly 180 million T cells yielded 100 million or so unique TCR beta sequences, as an earlier analysis found.

There are a few counts of this clone. Its antigen is as yet unknown. Study-level findings and limits: The study put around 180 TCR beta chains on its list as cytomegalovirus-associated. Productive rates of about 87% or about 30% were seen for most TCR beta V segments in an earlier analysis. The classifier reportedly diagnosed cytomegalovirus status with high sensitivity and specificity.

Vbeta (60) and Jbeta (13) primers were used in the PCR. TCRdb's table, derived via immunoSEQ multiplex PCR, lists solely in-frame clones and lacks some. Counted here are roughly 120,000 clones, approximately 75% occurring once; the ten biggest clones make up around 5.2%. Trimming shortened V by 6 bases and J by 4 bases, and 12 bases separated the two germline ends. Germline V CDR1 and CDR2: MNHEY, SVGAGI. The CDR3 totals 13 residues. Sequencing used PBMCs. The clonotype originates from a man in his fifties or sixties in good health and CMV-seropositive. The genes are TRBV6-5 and TRBJ1-1, with no clear D. CDR3 nucleotides: TGTGCCAGCAGGCAGACTGAGACCACTGAAGCTTTCTTT. Encoded protein: CASRQTETTEAFF.